This T cell receptor beta chain was recorded in a study of vaccination effects on CD4 cells after COVID-19. Regarding the study as a whole: Early post-infection timepoints were missing from the study, which also had few convalescent patients.

CDR3 length: 16 residues. CDR1 LNHDA and CDR2 SQIVND come from the germline V gene (reference sequence). V lost 3 bases to trimming and J lost 4 bases; unmatched junction nucleotides: 7. With the ViraFEST assay, the study expanded antigen-specific CD4+ T cells using viral peptide pools, then sequenced them. On day 10 of culture, CD4+ T cells were separated out. Vaccine recipients had no previous SARS-CoV-2 infection; their nucleocapsid antibodies were negative. Half-medium changes using IL-2 medium occurred on days 3 and 7. The assay was immunoSEQ multiplex PCR, and TCRdb's table has in-frame clones only and misses some. The sample holds about 8,100 clones, roughly 74% seen once. To note about this clone: Its specificity is not known.

The source was CD4+ T cells from PBMCs cultured with HCoV-229E spike peptides, collected before COVID-19 vaccination. This TCR was sampled from a human donor who received a COVID-19 vaccine. The chain combines TRBV19 with TRBJ2-2; 8 nucleotides agree with TRBD1. CDR3 in amino acids: CASSIEGTGATGELFF. The CDR3 bases are TGTGCCAGTAGTATTGAAGGGACAGGCGCCACCGGGGAGCTGTTTTTT.